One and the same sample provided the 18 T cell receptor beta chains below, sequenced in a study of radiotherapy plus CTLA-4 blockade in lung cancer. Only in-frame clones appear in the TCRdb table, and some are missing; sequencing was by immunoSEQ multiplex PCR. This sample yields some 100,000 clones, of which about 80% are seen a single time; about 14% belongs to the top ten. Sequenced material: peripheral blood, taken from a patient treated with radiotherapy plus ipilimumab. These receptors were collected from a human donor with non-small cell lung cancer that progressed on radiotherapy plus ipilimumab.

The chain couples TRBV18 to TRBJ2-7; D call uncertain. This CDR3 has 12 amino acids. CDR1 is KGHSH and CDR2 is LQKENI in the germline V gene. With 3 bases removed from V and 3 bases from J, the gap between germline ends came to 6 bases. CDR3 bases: TGTGCCAGCTCACCGGACGTCTACGAGCAGTACTTC. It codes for CASSPDVYEQYF.

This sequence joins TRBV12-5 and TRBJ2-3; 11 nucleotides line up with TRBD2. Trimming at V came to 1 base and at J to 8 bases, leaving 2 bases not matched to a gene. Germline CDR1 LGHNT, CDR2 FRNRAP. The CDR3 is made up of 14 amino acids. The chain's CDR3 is CASGLGLAGSTQYF. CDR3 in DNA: TGTGCTAGTGGTTTGGGACTAGCGGGGAGTACGCAGTATTTT.

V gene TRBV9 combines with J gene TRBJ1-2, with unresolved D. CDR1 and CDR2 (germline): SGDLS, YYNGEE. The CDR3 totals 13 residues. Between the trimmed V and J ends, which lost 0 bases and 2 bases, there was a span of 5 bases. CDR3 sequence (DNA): TGTGCCAGCAGCGTAGACGCAAACTATGGCTACACCTTC. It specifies CASSVDANYGYTF.

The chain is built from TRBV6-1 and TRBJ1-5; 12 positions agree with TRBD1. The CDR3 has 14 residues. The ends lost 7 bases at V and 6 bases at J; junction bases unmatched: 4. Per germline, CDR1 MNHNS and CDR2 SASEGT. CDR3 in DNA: TGTGCCAGCAAGGGGACAGGGGGCGGTCAGCCCCAGCATTTT. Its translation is CASKGTGGGQPQHF.

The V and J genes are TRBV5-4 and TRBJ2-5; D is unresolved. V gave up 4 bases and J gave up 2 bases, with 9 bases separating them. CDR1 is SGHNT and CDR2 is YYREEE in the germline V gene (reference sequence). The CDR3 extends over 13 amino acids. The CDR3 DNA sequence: TGTGCCAGCAGCCTCCGGGTACAAGAGACCCAGTACTTC. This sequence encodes CASSLRVQETQYF.

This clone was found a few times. Here the CDR3 reads CASNGLAGGTREQYF. The CDR3 DNA is TGTGCCAGCAACGGACTAGCGGGGGGAACGAGGGAGCAGTACTTC. The chain links TRBV28 to TRBJ2-7; 14 nucleotides align to TRBD2. The CDR3 length is 15 residues. V lost 7 bases and J lost 7; bases outside the gene matches: 9. Germline V gene sequence: CDR1 MDHEN, CDR2 SYDVKM.

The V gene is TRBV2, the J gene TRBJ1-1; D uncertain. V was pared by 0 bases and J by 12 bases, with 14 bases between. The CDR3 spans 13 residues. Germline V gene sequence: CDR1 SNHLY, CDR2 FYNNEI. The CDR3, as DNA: TGTGCCAGCAGTGAAGCGCTTGGGGTATTCACTTTCTTT. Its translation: CASSEALGVFTFF.

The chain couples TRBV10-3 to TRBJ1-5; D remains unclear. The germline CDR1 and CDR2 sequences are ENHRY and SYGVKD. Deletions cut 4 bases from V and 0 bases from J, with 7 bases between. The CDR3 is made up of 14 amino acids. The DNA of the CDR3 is TGTGCCATCAGTGGCGGGAATAGCAATCAGCCCCAGCATTTT. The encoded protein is CAISGGNSNQPQHF.

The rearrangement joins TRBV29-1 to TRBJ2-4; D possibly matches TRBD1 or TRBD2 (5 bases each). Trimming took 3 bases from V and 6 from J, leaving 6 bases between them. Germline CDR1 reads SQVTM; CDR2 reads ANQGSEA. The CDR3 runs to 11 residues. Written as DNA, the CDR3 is TGCAGCGTTGAGAGGGGAAACATTCAGTACTTC. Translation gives CSVERGNIQYF.

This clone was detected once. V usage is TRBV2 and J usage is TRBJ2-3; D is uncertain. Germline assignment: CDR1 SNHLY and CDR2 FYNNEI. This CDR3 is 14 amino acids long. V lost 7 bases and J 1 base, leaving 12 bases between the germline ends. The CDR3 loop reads CASIGFAGTDTQYF. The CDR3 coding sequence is TGTGCCAGCATCGGGTTCGCTGGCACAGATACGCAGTATTTT.

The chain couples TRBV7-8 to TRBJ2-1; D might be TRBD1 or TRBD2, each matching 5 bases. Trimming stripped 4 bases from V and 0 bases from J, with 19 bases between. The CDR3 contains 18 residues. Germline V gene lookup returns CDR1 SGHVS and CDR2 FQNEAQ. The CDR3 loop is CASSSRGTPPGSYNEQFF. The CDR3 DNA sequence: TGTGCCAGCAGCTCCCGAGGGACGCCCCCTGGCTCCTACAATGAGCAGTTCTTC.

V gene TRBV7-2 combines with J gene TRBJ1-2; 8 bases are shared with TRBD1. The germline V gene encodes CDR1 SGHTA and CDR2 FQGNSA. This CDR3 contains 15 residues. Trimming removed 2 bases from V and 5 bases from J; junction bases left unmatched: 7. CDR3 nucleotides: TGTGCCAGCAGCTTAAGGCAGGGGGCGTTGTATGGCTACACCTTC. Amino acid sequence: CASSLRQGALYGYTF.

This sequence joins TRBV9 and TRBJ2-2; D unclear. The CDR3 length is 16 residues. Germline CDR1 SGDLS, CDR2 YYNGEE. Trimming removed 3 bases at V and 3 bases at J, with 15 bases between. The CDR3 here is CASSGIDLRDTGELFF. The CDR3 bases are TGTGCCAGCAGCGGCATAGACCTGCGTGACACCGGGGAGCTGTTTTTT.

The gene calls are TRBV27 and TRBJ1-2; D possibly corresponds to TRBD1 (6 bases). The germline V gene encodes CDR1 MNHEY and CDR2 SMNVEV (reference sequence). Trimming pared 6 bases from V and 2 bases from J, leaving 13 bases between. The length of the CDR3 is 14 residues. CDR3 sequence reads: CASRTGSQNYGYTF. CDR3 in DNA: TGTGCCAGCAGGACAGGCAGTCAAAACTATGGCTACACCTTC.

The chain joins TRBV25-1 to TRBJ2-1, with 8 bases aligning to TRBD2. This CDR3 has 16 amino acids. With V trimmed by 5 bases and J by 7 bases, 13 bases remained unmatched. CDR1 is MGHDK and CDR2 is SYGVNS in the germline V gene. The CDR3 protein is CASSQGTSRHLNEQFF. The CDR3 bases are TGTGCCAGCAGTCAAGGGACTAGTCGACATTTGAATGAGCAGTTCTTC.

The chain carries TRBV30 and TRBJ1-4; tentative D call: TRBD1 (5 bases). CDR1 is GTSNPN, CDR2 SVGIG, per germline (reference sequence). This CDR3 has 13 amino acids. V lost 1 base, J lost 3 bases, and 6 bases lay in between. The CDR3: CAWSGGANEKLFF. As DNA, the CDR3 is TGTGCCTGGAGTGGGGGCGCTAATGAAAAACTGTTTTTT.

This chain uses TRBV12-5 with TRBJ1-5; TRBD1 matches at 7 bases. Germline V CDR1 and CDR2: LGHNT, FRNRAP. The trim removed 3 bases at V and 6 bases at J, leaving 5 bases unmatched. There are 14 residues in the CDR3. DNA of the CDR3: TGTGCTAGTGGTTTTGGGCAGGGGGGTCAGCCCCAGCATTTT. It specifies CASGFGQGGQPQHF. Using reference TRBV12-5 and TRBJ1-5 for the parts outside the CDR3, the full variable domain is DARVTQTPRHKVTEMGQEVTMRCQPILGHNTVFWYRQTMMQGLELLAYFRNRAPLDDSGMPKDRFSAEMPDATLATLKIQPSEPRDSAVYFCASGFGQGGQPQHFGDGTRLSIL.

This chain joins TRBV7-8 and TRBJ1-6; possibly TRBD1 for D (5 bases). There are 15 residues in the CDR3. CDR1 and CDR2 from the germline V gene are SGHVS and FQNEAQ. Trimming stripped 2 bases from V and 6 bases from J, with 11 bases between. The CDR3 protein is CASSLKRQLNSPLHF. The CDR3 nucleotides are TGTGCCAGCAGCTTAAAGCGACAGCTTAATTCACCCCTCCACTTT.